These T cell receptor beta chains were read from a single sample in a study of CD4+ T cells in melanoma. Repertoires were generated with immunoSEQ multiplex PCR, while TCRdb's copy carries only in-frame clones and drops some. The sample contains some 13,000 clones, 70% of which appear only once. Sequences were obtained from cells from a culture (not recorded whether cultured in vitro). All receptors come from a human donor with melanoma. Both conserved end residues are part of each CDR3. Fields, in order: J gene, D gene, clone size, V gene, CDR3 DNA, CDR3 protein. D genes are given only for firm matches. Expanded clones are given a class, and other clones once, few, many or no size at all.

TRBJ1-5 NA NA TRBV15 TGTGCCACCAGCAGAGGGGGAGGTAGCAATCAGCCCCAGCATTTT CATSRGGGSNQPQHF
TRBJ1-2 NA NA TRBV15 TGTGCCACCAGCAGAGATAGGGTCGGGGGAGGCTACACCTTC CATSRDRVGGGYTF
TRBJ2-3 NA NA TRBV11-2 TGTGCCAGCAGCTTAGCGGGGACTCCGGCGGATACGCAGTATTTT CASSLAGTPADTQYF
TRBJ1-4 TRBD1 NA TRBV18 TGTGCCAGCTCCCCACAGGGGGCTACCTATGAAAAACTGTTTTTT CASSPQGATYEKLFF
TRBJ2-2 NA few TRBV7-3 TGTGCCAGCAGCCCCCAACCCAATCGGCTGGGCGGGGAGCTGTTTTTT CASSPQPNRLGGELFF
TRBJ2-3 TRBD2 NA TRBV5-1 TGCGCCAGCAGCTTTGGGGGACTAGCGGCAGATACGCAGTATTTT CASSFGGLAADTQYF
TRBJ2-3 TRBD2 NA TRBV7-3 TGTGCCAGCAGCCTCTATGGGGGGACTACCCCAGATACGCAGTATTTT CASSLYGGTTPDTQYF
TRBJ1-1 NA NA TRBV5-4 TGTGCCAGCCGACGAGGTGGACAGATGAACACTGAAGCTTTCTTT CASRRGGQMNTEAFF
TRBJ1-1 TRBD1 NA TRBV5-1 TGTGCCAGCAGCCTCGGGACAGCTACTGAAGCTTTCTTT CASSLGTATEAFF
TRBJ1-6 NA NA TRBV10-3 TGTGCCAGCAGTGAGAGGGGCTATAATTCACCCCTCCACTTT CASSERGYNSPLHF
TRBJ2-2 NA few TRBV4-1 TGCGCCAGCAGCCAAGTATTTCCCAGGGAGGTCGTGGAGCTGTTTTTT CASSQVFPREVVELFF